The source of this T cell receptor beta chain is a study of radiotherapy plus CTLA-4 blockade in lung cancer. The study's findings and limits: Per reports, early blood T cell clone dynamics, plus interferon-beta, forecast response most strongly. Following radiotherapy plus ipilimumab, tumor-derived TCR clones expanded in the blood.

Trimming removed 6 bases from V and 1 base from J; junction bases left unmatched: 6. Germline values: CDR1 MNHNS, CDR2 SASEGT. This CDR3 has 15 residues. Produced via immunoSEQ multiplex PCR; TCRdb's table is partial and in-frame only. The data contain under 20,000 clones, about 83% of them seen just once; the ten biggest clones take up about 25%. People whose metastatic non-small-cell lung cancer was chemo-refractory got focal radiation along with CTLA-4 blockade by ipilimumab. Turning to this clone: Its antigen remains unknown.

The specimen comprised peripheral blood, sampled from a patient treated with radiotherapy plus ipilimumab. The J gene is TRBJ2-7, the V gene TRBV6-1; 10 bases are a match to TRBD2. This receptor was obtained from a human donor with non-small cell lung cancer whose response to radiotherapy plus ipilimumab could not be evaluated. CDR3 DNA sequence: TGTGCCAGCAGGCTACTAGCGGGACAATCCTACGAGCAGTACTTC. Protein: CASRLLAGQSYEQYF.